This passage covers 3 T cell receptor beta chains from one sample sequenced in a study of T cell responses to AZD1222 COVID-19 vaccine (dated by TCRdb to about 2021). What the time point label conveys for this sample: baseline before first vaccination. Receptors were amplified or captured by the immunoSEQ multiplex PCR assay. TCRdb took this table from immuneACCESS and kept in-frame rearrangements with V and J called. Such tables lack part of the clones; where checked against another copy, unresolved V genes explain under half of the gap, and the rest is unexplained. In all, the sample holds about 110,000 clones, and under 90% of those were seen once. 5.1% of the sample is held by the ten biggest clonotypes. Sequencing was performed on peripheral blood, taken on day 0 of AZD1222 vaccination. Source of these receptors: an adult in good health.

The chain uses TRBV5-6 and TRBJ1-2; 9 nucleotides line up with TRBD1. This CDR3 has 15 residues. V shed 3 bases and J 7 bases; nucleotides not matched to a gene: 10. Germline CDR1 SGHDT, CDR2 YYEEEE. This chain's CDR3 is CASSSGTGFLLGYTF. CDR3 nucleotide sequence: TGTGCCAGCAGCTCAGGGACAGGGTTTCTGCTTGGCTACACCTTC.

This chain connects TRBV29-1 to TRBJ1-3; a possible D gene is TRBD1 (6 bases). Between the trimmed V and J ends, which lost 3 bases and 4 bases, there was a span of 13 bases. Looked up from germline, CDR1 is SQVTM and CDR2 is ANQGSEA. This CDR3 spans 14 amino acids. The chain's CDR3 is CSVENRAGGNTIYF. The CDR3 nucleotides read TGCAGCGTTGAGAACAGGGCTGGCGGAAACACCATATATTTT.

The chain recombines TRBV28 with TRBJ1-2, with unresolved D. Trimming stripped 7 bases from V and 13 bases from J, with 19 bases between. CDR3 length: 12 residues. The V gene's germline CDR1 is MDHEN and CDR2 SYDVKM. The CDR3 reads CASTNPPRPLTF. DNA of the CDR3: TGTGCCAGCACCAACCCCCCTAGGCCTCTCACCTTC.